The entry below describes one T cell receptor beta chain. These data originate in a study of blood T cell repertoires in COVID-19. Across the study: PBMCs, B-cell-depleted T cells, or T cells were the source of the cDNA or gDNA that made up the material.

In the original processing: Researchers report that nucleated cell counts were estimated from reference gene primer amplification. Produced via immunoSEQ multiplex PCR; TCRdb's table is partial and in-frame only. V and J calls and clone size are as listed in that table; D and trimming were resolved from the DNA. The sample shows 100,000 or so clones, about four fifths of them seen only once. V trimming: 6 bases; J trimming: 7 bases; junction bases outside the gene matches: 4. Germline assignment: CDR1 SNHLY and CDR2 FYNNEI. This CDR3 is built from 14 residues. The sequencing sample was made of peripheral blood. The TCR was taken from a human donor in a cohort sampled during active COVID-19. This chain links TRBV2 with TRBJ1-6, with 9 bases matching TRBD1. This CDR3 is CASRGQGSNSPLHF. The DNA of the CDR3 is TGTGCCAGCAGAGGACAGGGGTCGAATTCACCCCTCCACTTT.